This T cell receptor beta chain comes out of a study of molecular identifiers for immune sequencing clone quantification. Notes on the study in general: Whereas naive cells kept under 1% of molecules in clones above 20 RNA copies, such clones held over 97% in effectors.

MiXCR, run by TCRdb on the PCR reads, gives a single entry per CDR3 protein. The table records approximately 680,000 distinct CDR3 sequences, around 25% of them present only once. A note on this clonotype: The target antigen is unknown.

Germline CDR1 is LGHNA and CDR2 is YSLEER. Trimming left V 0 bases short and J 6 bases short, with 11 bases between. CDR3 length: 14 amino acids. V usage is TRBV4-3 and J usage is TRBJ1-1; D call uncertain. The source of this sequence is a human donor in good health. Some libraries in this study had Jurkat cell RNA spiked in. Sequencing was performed on naive CD8+ T cells from blood, with Jurkat cell RNA spiked in. Subset here: FACS-sorted CD8+CD4-CCR7+CD45RA+ naive T cells. CDR3 DNA sequence: TGCGCCAGCAGCCAAGATAGGGCTCGCGCTGAAGCTTTCTTT. This sequence encodes CASSQDRARAEAFF.